This T cell receptor beta chain was recorded in a study of lymphopenia after photon versus proton radiotherapy. Findings and caveats of the study: Larger post-nadir TCR diversity loss correlated inversely with survival in deceased patients. After lymphocyte nadir, photon-treated repertoires showed oligoclonal expansion, especially CD8+ Temra. Relative stability marked proton patients; photon patients lost diversity and naive cells.

The repertoire was sequenced with immunoSEQ multiplex PCR; TCRdb's copy has only in-frame clones and lacks some. The table records under 80,000 clones, around 87% of them present only once. CDR3 length equals 12 residues. Trimming removed 5 bases at V and 15 bases at J, with 17 bases between. Germline CDR1 is SNHLY and CDR2 is FYNNEI. Remarks on this clone: Its antigen is still unknown.

Sequencing used peripheral blood, obtained from a patient treated with photon-based radiotherapy. The receptor comes from a middle-aged man with gastric cancer. The rearrangement joins TRBV2 to TRBJ1-5, with a tentative D call TRBD1 (6 bases). CDR3 coding DNA: TGTGCCAGCAGTCCCCGGATGGGGGCCACGCATTTT. Its translation is CASSPRMGATHF.